What follows is one T cell receptor (beta chain) and its context. The antigen is undetermined. Assay: immunoSEQ multiplex PCR; the TCRdb copy retains only in-frame clones and omits some. The sample shows some 80,000 clones, 70% to 90% of them seen only once. Trimming removed 4 bases at V and 6 bases at J, with 9 bases between. The CDR3 spans 13 residues. CDR1 and CDR2 (germline): LNHDA, SQIVND (reference sequence). The data were taken from a study of T cell responses to AZD1222 COVID-19 vaccine. Broader study findings: Unmutated variant regions are reportedly targeted by nearly half of spike-specific TCRs. Among the donors, most were white British and more were female, and clonal diversity was possibly underestimated. Seropositive AZD1222 recipients at baseline numbered only five or six. Compared with day 0, the breadth and depth of the Spike-specific TCR repertoire rose significantly after two doses of AZD1222.

The material sequenced was peripheral blood, taken 28 days after the second dose of the MenACWY control vaccine. The genes are TRBV19 and TRBJ1-4; D remains ambiguous. The receptor comes from an adult who received the MenACWY meningococcal vaccine as a control. CDR3 bases: TGTGCCAGTAGTAGGCCCGGGGATGAAAAACTGTTTTTT. It is translated as CASSRPGDEKLFF. Full variable domain (outside the CDR3, taken from reference TRBV19 and TRBJ1-4): DGGITQSPKYLFRKEGQNVTLSCEQNLNHDAMYWYRQDPGQGLRLIYYSQIVNDFQKGDIAEGYSVSREKKESFPLTVTSAQKNPTAFYLCASSRPGDEKLFFGSGTQLSVL.